A single sample gave rise to the 32 T cell receptor beta chains below, sequenced in a study of neurological immune-mediated disorders. TCRdb re-called the 5' RACE reads with MiXCR, one entry per CDR3 protein. Found here are 35,000 to 40,000 distinct CDR3 sequences, about 9.9% of them singletons; the top ten hold just under 4%. The sample taken for sequencing was CD4+ T cells from blood. These receptors were taken from a woman aged 25 to 39 with HTLV-1-associated myelopathy (HAM/TSP).

This clonotype was recorded at least ten times. V is TRBV4-2 and J is TRBJ1-6; 10 positions agree with TRBD1. This CDR3 contains 15 residues. Germline lookup yields CDR1 LGHNA and CDR2 YNFKEQ. V was pared by 0 bases and J by 7 bases, with 0 bases of the junction left unmatched. In nucleotides, the CDR3 is TGTGCCAGCAGCCAAGAGGACAGGGGGAATTCACCCCTCCACTTT. Amino acids: CASSQEDRGNSPLHF.

Many counts were recorded for this clonotype. This chain links TRBV20-1 with TRBJ2-3; either TRBD1 or TRBD2 may fit D (5 bases each). CDR1 and CDR2 from the germline V gene are DFQATT and SNEGSKA (reference sequence). V shed 0 bases and J shed 1 base, with 17 bases lying between them. This CDR3 has 17 amino acids. The CDR3 DNA reads as TGCAGTGCTAGAGATCGCCCGGGGCGGCGTGGCACAGATACGCAGTATTTT. It codes for CSARDRPGRRGTDTQYF.

This clonotype was seen ten or more times. J is TRBJ1-5 and V is TRBV7-2; D gene uncertain. This CDR3 has 13 residues. Germline V lookup: CDR1 SGHTA, CDR2 FQGNSA. The V end lost 0 bases, the J end lost 4 bases, and 4 bases lay between the germline ends. CDR3 coding DNA: TGTGCCAGCAGCTTAGCGGATAATCAGCCCCAGCATTTT. Amino acid sequence: CASSLADNQPQHF.

This clonotype was seen at least ten times. The chain employs TRBV20-1 and TRBJ2-3; D tentatively reads TRBD1 or TRBD2 (6 bases each). In germline, CDR1 is DFQATT, CDR2 SNEGSKA (reference sequence). The CDR3 sequence is 14 residues long. Trimming cost V 2 bases and J 4 bases, with 13 bases left between them. CDR3 nucleotide sequence: TGCAGTGCTAGATGGGGGGCAGGGTCAGATACGCAGTATTTT. Translated: CSARWGAGSDTQYF.

The chain has TRBV4-1 and TRBJ1-1; a weak D match, TRBD1 (6 bases). The CDR3 runs to 16 residues. CDR1 is MGHRA, CDR2 YSYEKL, per germline. Trimming left V 1 base short and J 0 bases short, with 12 bases between. The CDR3 coding sequence is TGCGCCAGCAGCCAAGTAGCACAGGGAATGAACACTGAAGCTTTCTTT. Protein product: CASSQVAQGMNTEAFF.

This clonotype was found many times. The chain employs TRBV29-1 and TRBJ1-1, with D uncertain. This CDR3 is built from 12 residues. CDR1 SQVTM and CDR2 ANQGSEA come from the germline V gene. Trimming pared 2 bases from V and 4 bases from J, leaving 8 bases between. CDR3 DNA sequence: TGCAGCGTTGAAATTATGGTCACTGAAGCTTTCTTT. It specifies CSVEIMVTEAFF.

This clonotype was seen repeatedly, ten times or more. The rearrangement joins TRBV2 to TRBJ1-5, with 8 bases fitting TRBD1. Germline CDR1 reads SNHLY; CDR2 reads FYNNEI. Trimming cost V 6 bases and J 4 bases; bases outside gene matches: 11. There are 16 residues in the CDR3. CDR3 region: CASSRSGQAGNQPQHF. In DNA, the CDR3 is TGTGCCAGCAGCAGATCGGGACAGGCGGGAAATCAGCCCCAGCATTTT.

This clonotype occurred many times. J is TRBJ1-2 and V is TRBV5-1, with unresolved D. The CDR3 has 13 residues. The germline V gene encodes CDR1 SGHRS and CDR2 YFSETQ. V lost 5 bases to trimming and J lost 6 bases, with 14 bases between them. CDR3 loop: CASRTVLDDGYTF. In DNA form, the CDR3 reads TGCGCCAGCAGGACCGTTCTTGACGATGGCTACACCTTC.

This clonotype was recorded at least ten times. The chain couples TRBV7-8 to TRBJ2-1; 8 nucleotides match TRBD2. This CDR3 spans 14 amino acids. J gave up 9 bases and V 1 base, and 5 bases lay outside the gene matches. Germline V gene lookup returns CDR1 SGHVS and CDR2 FQNEAQ. CDR3 DNA: TGTGCCAGCAGCTTAGAAGCGGGGGCGGCTGAGCAGTTCTTC. It specifies CASSLEAGAAEQFF.

In this sample, this clonotype turned up many times. The chain links TRBV12-3 or TRBV12-4 to TRBJ1-5; D gene unclear. The CDR3 consists of 15 residues. Trimming left V 5 bases short and J 6 bases short, with 17 bases between. Here the CDR3 reads CASSVREKAGQPQHF. CDR3 bases: TGTGCCAGCAGTGTGAGGGAGAAAGCAGGTCAGCCCCAGCATTTT.

This clonotype appeared many times. V usage is TRBV5-1 and J usage is TRBJ1-2; D unclear. Looked up from germline, CDR1 is SGHRS and CDR2 is YFSETQ. V was clipped by 3 bases and J by 2 bases, with 11 bases between them. This CDR3 has 14 amino acids. CDR3 sequence reads: CASSSIAANYGYTF. CDR3 in DNA: TGCGCCAGCAGCTCAATCGCCGCAAACTATGGCTACACCTTC. Looking up the rest from reference TRBV5-1 and TRBJ1-2 gives the full variable domain: KAGVTQTPRYLIKTRGQQVTLSCSPISGHRSVSWYQQTPGQGLQFLFEYFSETQRNKGNFPGRFSGRQFSNSRSEMNVSTLELGDSALYLCASSSIAANYGYTFGSGTRLTVV.

There are many counts of this clonotype. V is TRBV19 and J is TRBJ2-1; D is perhaps TRBD2 (6 bases). Germline assignment: CDR1 LNHDA and CDR2 SQIVND (reference sequence). This CDR3 is 13 amino acids long. Trimming pared 8 bases from V and 0 bases from J, leaving 8 bases between. CDR3 bases: TGTGCCAGTGGCGGGGTCTCCTACAATGAGCAGTTCTTC. It encodes CASGGVSYNEQFF. The variable domain in full, with the rest retrieved from reference TRBV19 and TRBJ2-1, is DGGITQSPKYLFRKEGQNVTLSCEQNLNHDAMYWYRQDPGQGLRLIYYSQIVNDFQKGDIAEGYSVSREKKESFPLTVTSAQKNPTAFYLCASGGVSYNEQFFGPGTRLTVL.

At least ten counts were recorded for this clonotype. The chain uses TRBV12-3 or TRBV12-4 and TRBJ1-1; D may be TRBD1 (6 bases). The CDR3 covers 14 residues. The germline V and J ends were trimmed by 5 bases and 4 bases, with 14 bases remaining between them. The CDR3 loop reads CASSPRGGGTEAFF. The CDR3 coding sequence is TGTGCCAGCAGTCCAAGAGGGGGTGGCACTGAAGCTTTCTTT.

This clonotype has a count of ten or more. V gene TRBV12-3 or TRBV12-4 combines with J gene TRBJ2-3, with TRBD2 identical over 12 bases. V trimming: 5 bases; J trimming: 1 base; junction bases outside the gene matches: 10. CDR3 length: 18 amino acids. The CDR3 loop is CASSPPRGTSGRTDTQYF. The CDR3 bases are TGTGCCAGCAGTCCCCCTCGGGGGACTAGCGGGCGCACAGATACGCAGTATTTT.

The table lists this clonotype with many counts. The CDR3 spells CASSLESRDRGPEQFF. In nucleotides, the CDR3 is TGCGCCAGCAGCTTGGAGTCTAGGGACAGGGGACCTGAGCAGTTCTTC. The V gene is TRBV5-1, the J gene TRBJ2-1; 10 bases are shared with TRBD1. V shed 0 bases and J 9 bases; nucleotides not matched to a gene: 9. The length of the CDR3 is 16 residues. The germline V gene has CDR1 SGHRS and CDR2 YFSETQ.

At least ten counts were recorded for this clonotype. V usage is TRBV27 and J usage is TRBJ2-6; 7 nucleotides align to TRBD2. With V trimmed by 6 bases and J by 0 bases, 8 bases remained unmatched. The V gene's germline CDR1 is MNHEY and CDR2 SMNVEV (reference sequence). The CDR3 length is 17 residues. DNA for the CDR3: TGTGCCAGCAGGGGAGGGACGGTATTCTCTGGGGCCAACGTCCTGACTTTC. Its protein is CASRGGTVFSGANVLTF.

Many counts were recorded for this clonotype. This chain uses TRBV20-1 with TRBJ1-4; D unresolved. Trimming shortened V by 3 bases and J by 10 bases, and 9 bases separated the two germline ends. Looked up from germline, CDR1 is DFQATT and CDR2 is SNEGSKA (reference sequence). The CDR3 is 11 residues long. CDR3 in amino acids: CSARSPGKLFF. The CDR3 coding sequence is TGCAGTGCTAGGTCCCCAGGAAAACTGTTTTTT.

This clonotype was observed at least ten times. The chain has TRBV7-3 and TRBJ1-2; D call uncertain. CDR3 size: 15 residues. The V gene's germline CDR1 is SGHTA and CDR2 FQGTGA. Trimming left V 5 bases short and J 6 bases short, with 19 bases between. The CDR3 DNA reads as TGTGCCAGCAGCCCGGAACCGCTCGGCGTGGATGGCTACACCTTC. It codes for CASSPEPLGVDGYTF.

This clonotype was picked up many times. V and J are TRBV5-1 and TRBJ1-6, with D unclear. V was pared by 1 base and J by 1 base, with 6 bases between. Germline CDR1 and CDR2: SGHRS and YFSETQ. CDR3 length: 15 residues. CDR3 region: CASSLSSSYNSPLHF. In DNA form, the CDR3 reads TGCGCCAGCAGCTTGAGCTCGTCCTATAATTCACCCCTCCACTTT.

This clonotype was recorded many times. The chain combines TRBV5-1 with TRBJ1-2; maybe TRBD1 (5 bases). The length of the CDR3 is 15 residues. Trimming removed 4 bases from V and 4 bases from J, with 17 bases in between. The V gene's germline CDR1 is SGHRS and CDR2 YFSETQ. CDR3 sequence reads: CASSPGQEGAYGYTF. The CDR3 DNA follows: TGCGCCAGCAGCCCCGGCCAGGAAGGGGCCTATGGCTACACCTTC.

As regards this clonotype: No DNA is shown, since the ends of the CDR3 on it are uncertain; the CDR3 is the one TCRdb lists. The CDR3 here is CCAISPGGRTDTQYF. The chain joins TRBV20-1 to TRBJ2-3; the table's D call of TRBD2 was not tested on the DNA. The CDR3 sequence runs 15 residues, both termini included. Germline values: CDR1 DFQATT, CDR2 SNEGSKA (reference sequence).

This clonotype was recorded many times. The chain employs TRBV6-1 and TRBJ1-5; D gene uncertain. CDR1 MNHNS and CDR2 SASEGT come from the germline V gene. V dropped 6 bases and J dropped 7 bases, with 10 bases sitting between them. CDR3 length: 12 amino acids. CDR3 nucleotides: TGTGCCAGCAGAGGGTATCAGCAGCCCCAGCATTTT. It is translated as CASRGYQQPQHF.

This chain connects TRBV11-3 to TRBJ2-7, with 7 nucleotides matching TRBD1. The junction had 7 bases not matched to a gene; V was cut back by 5 bases and J by 3 bases. Germline V gene lookup returns CDR1 SGHNT and CDR2 YENEEA. The CDR3 extends over 14 amino acids. In DNA, the CDR3 is TGTGCCAGCAGCCCCTTCGACAGGGTCTACGAGCAGTACTTC. It encodes CASSPFDRVYEQYF.

This clonotype was counted at least ten times. This sequence joins TRBV5-1 and TRBJ2-7; D call uncertain. Trimming left V 6 bases short and J 3 bases short, with 10 bases between. Germline V lookup: CDR1 SGHRS, CDR2 YFSETQ. The CDR3 totals 12 residues. CDR3: CASTFTIYEQYF. The CDR3 DNA is TGCGCCAGCACCTTTACCATCTACGAGCAGTACTTC.

The rearrangement joins TRBV12-3 or TRBV12-4 to TRBJ2-1, with D possibly being TRBD2 (6 bases). This CDR3 has 13 amino acids. The germline V and J ends were trimmed by 10 bases and 7 bases, with 17 bases remaining between them. The CDR3 nucleotides read TGTGCCATTAGTTTAGCGGCGGGGAATGAGCAGTTCTTC. This translates into CAISLAAGNEQFF.

This clonotype was recorded many times. This chain uses TRBV7-2 with TRBJ1-6; 8 nucleotides match TRBD1. The germline V gene encodes CDR1 SGHTA and CDR2 FQGNSA. This CDR3 is 15 amino acids long. Trimming took 2 bases from V and 8 from J; bases not matched to a gene: 5. The chain's CDR3 is CASSLQTGAHSPLHF. In DNA, the CDR3 is TGTGCCAGCAGCTTACAGACAGGGGCCCATTCACCCCTCCACTTT.

Notes on this clonotype: A read error may produce the germline difference seen at one junction end. The chain joins TRBV7-8 to TRBJ1-5; possibly TRBD1 for D (5 bases). There are 17 residues in the CDR3. Per germline, CDR1 SGHVS and CDR2 FQNEAQ. CDR3 sequence reads: CASSLRRAGNSNQTQHF. As DNA, the CDR3 is TGTGCCAGCAGCTTAAGGCGGGCAGGGAATAGCAATCAGACCCAGCATTTT.

This clonotype was detected many times. The V call is TRBV20-1, the J call TRBJ1-4, with 9 positions matching TRBD1. CDR3 size: 14 residues. V was clipped by 5 bases and J by 7 bases; unmatched bases: 8. Germline assignment: CDR1 DFQATT and CDR2 SNEGSKA (reference sequence). Written as DNA, the CDR3 is TGCAGTGCTCCCCGCGGGACAGGGACTGAAAAACTGTTTTTT. Protein sequence: CSAPRGTGTEKLFF.

This clonotype appeared many times. This sequence joins TRBV10-3 and TRBJ2-3, with 7 bases fitting TRBD2. J lost 2 bases, V lost 6 bases, and 5 bases had no gene match. Germline lookup yields CDR1 ENHRY and CDR2 SYGVKD. This CDR3 spans 14 amino acids. Here the CDR3 DNA reads TGTGCCATCAGGGCCGGGACTAACACAGATACGCAGTATTTT. It codes for CAIRAGTNTDTQYF.

In this sample, this clonotype turned up many times. The chain recombines TRBV11-2 with TRBJ2-7; D might be TRBD1 (5 bases). The CDR3 loop spans 16 amino acids. Germline V CDR1 and CDR2: SGHAT, FQNNGV. Trimming shortened V by 2 bases and J by 7 bases, and 21 bases separated the two germline ends. The CDR3 spells CASSLLPPGLGGEQYF. The CDR3 DNA follows: TGTGCCAGCAGCTTACTCCCCCCAGGGCTGGGTGGTGAGCAGTACTTC.

This clonotype was seen at least ten times. J is TRBJ1-2 and V is TRBV7-9; TRBD1 agrees at 7 bases. The CDR3 totals 15 residues. CDR1 and CDR2 (germline): SEHNR, FQNEAQ (reference sequence). Losses at the gene ends were 5 bases for V and 7 bases for J; bases not matched to a gene: 13. This CDR3 is CASSPTRGPSGGYTF. CDR3 in DNA: TGTGCCAGCAGCCCCACTAGGGGGCCATCGGGTGGCTACACCTTC. Drawing the rest from reference TRBV7-9 and TRBJ1-2, the complete variable domain is DTGVSQNPRHKITKRGQNVTFRCDPISEHNRLYWYRQTLGQGPEFLTYFQNEAQLEKSRLLSDRFSAERPKGSFSTLEIQRTEQGDSAMYLCASSPTRGPSGGYTFGSGTRLTVV.

This clonotype has at least ten counts. V usage is TRBV15 and J usage is TRBJ1-2, with 7 bases aligning to TRBD1. The trim removed 0 bases at V and 7 bases at J, leaving 5 bases unmatched. CDR1 and CDR2 (germline): LNHNV, YYDKDF (reference sequence). The CDR3 spans 14 residues. The CDR3 loop is CATSRDRTGSGYTF. The CDR3 DNA reads as TGTGCCACCAGCAGAGACCGGACAGGTAGTGGCTACACCTTC.